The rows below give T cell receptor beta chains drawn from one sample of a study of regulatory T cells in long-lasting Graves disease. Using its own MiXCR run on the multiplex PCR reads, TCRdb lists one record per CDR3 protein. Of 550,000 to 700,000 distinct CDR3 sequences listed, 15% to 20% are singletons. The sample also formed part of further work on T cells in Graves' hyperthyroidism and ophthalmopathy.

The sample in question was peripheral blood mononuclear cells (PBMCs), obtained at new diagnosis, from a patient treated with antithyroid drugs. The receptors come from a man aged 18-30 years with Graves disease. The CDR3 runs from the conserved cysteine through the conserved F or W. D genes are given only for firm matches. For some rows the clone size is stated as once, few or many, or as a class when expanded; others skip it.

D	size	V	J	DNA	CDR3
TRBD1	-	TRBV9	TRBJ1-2	TGTGCCAGCAGCGTAGGGAACCGCATAGACAGGGGGAAGTATGGCTACACCTTC	CASSVGNRIDRGKYGYTF
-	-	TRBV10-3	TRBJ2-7	TGTGCCTCAAGGGGGTCGGGGGCGCACGAGCAGTACTTC	CASRGSGAHEQYF
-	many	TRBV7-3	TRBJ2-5	TGTGCCAGCAGCTTAGTAAATCGGGCTGGGGAGACCCAGTACTTC	CASSLVNRAGETQYF
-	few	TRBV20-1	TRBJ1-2	TGCAGTGCTCAAGGGGGGGAAAACGGCTACACCTTC	CSAQGGENGYTF
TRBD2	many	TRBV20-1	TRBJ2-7	TGCAGTGCTAGAGAAGGGCGGGAGCACGAGCAGTACTTC	CSAREGREHEQYF
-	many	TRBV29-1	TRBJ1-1	TGCAGCGCCCAACCAGGCTGGGGAATGAACACTGAAGCTTTCTTT	CSAQPGWGMNTEAFF
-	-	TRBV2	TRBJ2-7	TGTGCCAGCAGTGAGATCCCGGAGATCGACGAGCAGTACTTC	CASSEIPEIDEQYF
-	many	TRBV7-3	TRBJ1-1	TGTGCCAGCAGCTTATTTGGGCGTACTGAAGCTTTCTTT	CASSLFGRTEAFF
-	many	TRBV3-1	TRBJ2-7	TGTGCCAGCAGCCAAGATCGTTTGGTAGAGCAGTACTTC	CASSQDRLVEQYF
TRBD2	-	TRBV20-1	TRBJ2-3	TGCAGTGCTAGAACGGGACTAGCGGGCACAGATACGCAGTATTTT	CSARTGLAGTDTQYF
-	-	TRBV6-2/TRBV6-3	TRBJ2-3	TGTGCCAGCAGTATGCTGTTTGGAGATACGCAGTATTTT	CASSMLFGDTQYF
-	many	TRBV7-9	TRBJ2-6	TGTGCCAGCAGCTTAGGGCTCTCTGGGGCCAACGTCCTGACTTTC	CASSLGLSGANVLTF
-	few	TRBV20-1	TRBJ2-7	TGCAGTGCTAGCTCGACTATGTTCGAGCAGTACTTC	CSASSTMFEQYF
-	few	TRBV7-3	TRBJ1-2	TGTGCCAGCAGCTTAACGGGGGTCGAAACAGATGCCACTTTC	CASSLTGVETDATF
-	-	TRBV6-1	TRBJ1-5	TGTGCCAGCAGTGTGGGACATTATTATAATCAGCCCCAGCATTTT	CASSVGHYYNQPQHF
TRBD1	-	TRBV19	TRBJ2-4	TGTGCCAGTAGAATAGGGACAGGCATAGCCAAAAACATTCAGTACTTC	CASRIGTGIAKNIQYF
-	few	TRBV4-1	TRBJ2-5	TGCGCCAGCAGCCGACCCGGCGAAGAGACCCAGTACTTC	CASSRPGEETQYF
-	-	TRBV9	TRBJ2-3	TGTGCCAGCAACGCGAAGGGGGACACAGATACGCAGTATTTT	CASNAKGDTDTQYF
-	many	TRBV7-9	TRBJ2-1	TGTGCAGCCGGTGGGCCCCTCTACAATGAGCAGTTCTTC	CAAGGPLYNEQFF